A selection of T cell receptor beta chains follows, all from one sample in a study of blood T cells in healthy people across ages. TCRdb re-called the 5' RACE reads through MiXCR, storing one row per CDR3 protein. The table lists more than 700,000 distinct CDR3 sequences, less than 70% of them singletons. The sample was blood. The receptors shown here come from an older man in good health. Both conserved end residues are part of each CDR3. A D gene is named only where the DNA matches it firmly. Rows may omit the clone size; those that give it use once, few, many or a size class.

J,D,size,V,DNA,CDR3
TRBJ2-7,TRBD2,.,TRBV20-1,TGCAGTGCTTTTTCCGACTTAGCGGGAGTACCCTACGAGCAGTACTTC,CSAFSDLAGVPYEQYF
TRBJ2-3,.,many,TRBV5-1,TGCGCCAGCAGCTTGGCTGGGGAGCACAGATACGCGTATTTT,CASSLAGEHRYAYF
TRBJ2-3,TRBD2,many,TRBV25-1,TGTGCCAGCAGTGGAGAACTAGCGGGGCATCACACAGATACGCAGTATTTT,CASSGELAGHHTDTQYF
TRBJ2-1,.,few,TRBV29-1,TGCAGCGTTGCTGAGCAGGGAAGCTCCTACAATGAGCAGTTCTTC,CSVAEQGSSYNEQFF
TRBJ2-1,.,.,TRBV7-2,TGTGCCAGCAGCTTTGGCGCAGGGCAGTTCTTC,CASSFGAGQFF
TRBJ2-1,.,.,TRBV29-1,TGCAGCGCCCAGAGGGTAGCAGGGGGGGGTGAGCAGTTCTTC,CSAQRVAGGGEQFF
TRBJ2-5,.,few,TRBV15,TGTGCCACCAGCAGAGATACCCTGTTGGAGACCCAGTACTTC,CATSRDTLLETQYF
TRBJ2-5,TRBD2,.,TRBV28,TGTGCCAGCCTTCGGGGGGGAACAGAGACCCAGTACTTC,CASLRGGTETQYF
TRBJ1-1,.,.,TRBV29-1,TGCAGCGCAGCTCGAGGGCAGAACACTGAAGCTTTCTTT,CSAARGQNTEAFF
TRBJ2-1,.,.,TRBV6-6,TGTGCCAGCAGTTACCCGCATGGGAATGAGCAGTTCTTC,CASSYPHGNEQFF
TRBJ2-7,TRBD2,.,TRBV18,TGTGCCAGCTCATTCGAGACTAGCAGAGCCTACGAGCAGTACTTC,CASSFETSRAYEQYF
TRBJ2-3,TRBD2,.,TRBV6-5,TGTGCCAGCAGGGCGGGGGGGCACAGAGACGCGTATTTT,CASRAGGHRDAYF
TRBJ2-3,.,.,TRBV6-5,TGTGCCAGCAGTTACTCGAACAGCAACACAGATACGCAGTATTTT,CASSYSNSNTDTQYF
TRBJ2-1,.,.,TRBV5-1,TGCGCCAGCGCTCCAGGGCACGGAGACAATGAGCAGTTCTTC,CASAPGHGDNEQFF
TRBJ2-7,.,.,TRBV12-3/TRBV12-4,TGTGCCAGCAGTTTAGCTGGTAAGGCTCCCTACAATGAGCAGTACTTC,CASSLAGKAPYNEQYF
TRBJ1-1,TRBD1,.,TRBV12-3/TRBV12-4,TGTGCCAGCACCCGGGACAGGGCGCGCATGAACACTGAAGCTTTCTTT,CASTRDRARMNTEAFF
TRBJ2-3,TRBD2,.,TRBV7-2,TGTGCCAGCAGCTTAGCGGCGGGGGGGGTAGGAGATACGCAGTATTTT,CASSLAAGGVGDTQYF